The 10 T cell receptor beta chains below were found in one sample sequenced in a study of blood T cell repertoires in COVID-19. Assay: immunoSEQ multiplex PCR; the TCRdb copy retains only in-frame clones and omits some. The profile shows around 150,000 clones, about four fifths of them singletons. Input material: PBMCs or T cells enriched from blood (not recorded which). Receptors were obtained from a man in his forties or fifties who had recovered from COVID-19.

This rearrangement joins TRBV6-5 to TRBJ1-2; D unclear. Between the trimmed V and J ends, which lost 6 bases and 7 bases, there was a span of 21 bases. The germline gives CDR1 MNHEY, CDR2 SVGAGI. The CDR3 contains 15 residues. CDR3 sequence reads: CASRARAGPPPGYTF. The CDR3 region has the DNA TGTGCCAGCAGGGCCCGGGCGGGCCCTCCCCCTGGCTACACCTTC.

The chain employs TRBV11-2 and TRBJ1-2; possible D gene TRBD1, 6 bases. V lost 6 bases and J 7 bases, leaving 15 bases between the germline ends. CDR3 length: 13 residues. Germline values: CDR1 SGHAT, CDR2 FQNNGV. The CDR3 sequence is CASRQQGGVGYTF. The CDR3 coding sequence is TGTGCCAGCAGGCAACAGGGTGGGGTTGGCTACACCTTC.

This clone was recorded at least ten times. The V gene is TRBV4-2, the J gene TRBJ2-1, with D tentatively TRBD2 (5 bases). Germline lookup yields CDR1 LGHNA and CDR2 YNFKEQ. V was pared by 1 base and J by 8 bases, with 18 bases between. The CDR3 is 16 amino acids. This CDR3 is CASSQVLAQTLDEQFF. CDR3 nucleotide sequence: TGTGCCAGCAGCCAAGTCCTAGCTCAGACTCTTGATGAGCAGTTCTTC.

The chain uses TRBV12-1 and TRBJ2-3; the table gives TRBD2 as D, unverified against the DNA. TRBV12-1 is flagged as a pseudogene. CDR3 length: 20 residues. The CDR3 DNA is TGTGCCAGCAGCAAATCTACAAGGACGGGACTAGCGGGGAGAGAAGATACGCAGTATTTT. Its protein is CASSKSTRTGLAGREDTQYF.

The rearrangement links TRBV6-5 to TRBJ2-5, with a weak D call TRBD2 (6 bases). This CDR3 is 14 amino acids long. Trimming left V 8 bases short and J 5 bases short, with 18 bases between. CDR1 MNHEY and CDR2 SVGAGI come from the germline V gene. The CDR3 is CASARLHGGETQYF. For the CDR3, the DNA is TGTGCCAGCGCCCGACTGCACGGAGGGGAGACCCAGTACTTC.

J is TRBJ2-2 and V is TRBV6-1; D is uncertain. The V end lost 3 bases, the J end lost 3 bases, and 8 bases lay between the germline ends. The CDR3 is made up of 14 amino acids. Germline values: CDR1 MNHNS, CDR2 SASEGT. CDR3 protein: CASSEVPDTGELFF. DNA for the CDR3: TGTGCCAGCAGTGAGGTCCCGGACACCGGGGAGCTGTTTTTT.

The chain couples TRBV5-5 to TRBJ2-3; 10 positions agree with TRBD2. CDR1 SGHKS and CDR2 YYEKEE come from the germline V gene (reference sequence). Trimming at V came to 0 bases and at J to 5 bases, leaving 9 bases not matched to a gene. The CDR3 is made up of 17 amino acids. The CDR3 region is CASSLVGLAGGKDTQYF. The CDR3 DNA reads as TGTGCCAGCAGCTTGGTCGGCTTAGCGGGGGGTAAAGATACGCAGTATTTT.

This clone was detected a few times. The chain couples TRBV4-1 to TRBJ2-1, with D perhaps matching TRBD2 (7 bases). Between the trimmed V and J ends, which lost 0 bases and 5 bases, there was a span of 14 bases. Per the germline V gene, CDR1 is MGHRA and CDR2 is YSYEKL. The CDR3 loop spans 16 amino acids. CDR3 residues: CASSQDPTGGDNEQFF. The CDR3 coding sequence is TGCGCCAGCAGCCAAGATCCAACGGGGGGCGACAATGAGCAGTTCTTC.

This clone came up once. V is TRBV29-1 and J is TRBJ2-1; D unclear. CDR3 length equals 14 residues. Trimming left V 5 bases short and J 2 bases short, with 13 bases between. CDR1 is SQVTM, CDR2 ANQGSEA, per germline. The CDR3 sequence is CSVTLQLTYNEQFF. For the CDR3, the DNA is TGCAGCGTTACTTTACAGCTGACCTACAATGAGCAGTTCTTC.

This clone appeared a few times. DNA of the CDR3: TGCGCCAGCAGCCCTCTGGGGCGAGGCGGGGCCAACGTCCTGACTTTC. This gives the protein CASSPLGRGGANVLTF. The chain recombines TRBV4-1 with TRBJ2-6, with a possible D match to TRBD1 (5 bases). Per the germline V gene, CDR1 is MGHRA and CDR2 is YSYEKL. V lost 4 bases and J 4 bases, leaving 14 bases between the germline ends. The CDR3 has 16 amino acids.